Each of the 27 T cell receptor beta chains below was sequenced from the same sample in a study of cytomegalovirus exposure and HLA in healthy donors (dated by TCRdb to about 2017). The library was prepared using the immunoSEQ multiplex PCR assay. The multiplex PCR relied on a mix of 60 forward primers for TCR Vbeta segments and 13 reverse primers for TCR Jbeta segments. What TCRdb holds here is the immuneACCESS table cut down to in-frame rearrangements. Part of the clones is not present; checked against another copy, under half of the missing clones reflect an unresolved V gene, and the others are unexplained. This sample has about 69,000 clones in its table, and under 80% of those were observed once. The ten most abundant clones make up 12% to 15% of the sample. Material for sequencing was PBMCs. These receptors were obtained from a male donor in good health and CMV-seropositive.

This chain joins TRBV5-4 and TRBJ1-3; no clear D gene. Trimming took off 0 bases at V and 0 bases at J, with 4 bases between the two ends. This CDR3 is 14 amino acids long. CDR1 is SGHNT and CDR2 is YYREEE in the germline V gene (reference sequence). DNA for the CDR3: TGTGCCAGCAGCTTGGACTACTCTGGAAACACCATATATTTT. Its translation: CASSLDYSGNTIYF.

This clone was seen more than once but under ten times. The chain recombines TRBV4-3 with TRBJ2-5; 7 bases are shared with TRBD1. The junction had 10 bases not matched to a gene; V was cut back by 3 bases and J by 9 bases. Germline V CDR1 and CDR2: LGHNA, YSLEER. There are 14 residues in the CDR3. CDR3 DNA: TGCGCCAGCAGCCAGGACAGGTCCGTCGGCGCCCAGTACTTC. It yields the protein CASSQDRSVGAQYF.

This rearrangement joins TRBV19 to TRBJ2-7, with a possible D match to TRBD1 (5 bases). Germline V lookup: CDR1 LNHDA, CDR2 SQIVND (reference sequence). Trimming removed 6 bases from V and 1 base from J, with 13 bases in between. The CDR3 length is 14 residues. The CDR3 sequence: CASSQGLRSYEQYF. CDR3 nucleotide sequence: TGTGCCAGTAGCCAGGGTTTAAGGTCCTACGAGCAGTACTTC.

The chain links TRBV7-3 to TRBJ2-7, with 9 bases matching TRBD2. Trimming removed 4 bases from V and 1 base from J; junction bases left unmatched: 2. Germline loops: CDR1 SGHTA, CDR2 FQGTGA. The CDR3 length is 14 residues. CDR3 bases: TGTGCCAGCAGCTCAGCGGGAGGTTCCTACGAGCAGTACTTC. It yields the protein CASSSAGGSYEQYF. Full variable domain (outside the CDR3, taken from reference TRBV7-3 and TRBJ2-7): GAGVSQTPSNKVTEKGKYVELRCDPISGHTALYWYRQSLGQGPEFLIYFQGTGAADDSGLPNDRFFAVRPEGSVSTLKIQRTERGDSAVYLCASSSAGGSYEQYFGPGTRLTVT.

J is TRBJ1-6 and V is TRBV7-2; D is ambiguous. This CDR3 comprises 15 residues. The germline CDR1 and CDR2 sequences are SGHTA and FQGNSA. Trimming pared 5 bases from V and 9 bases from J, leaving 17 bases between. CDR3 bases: TGTGCCAGCAGCCCGACTCTCTTGGTCGTTTCACCCCTCCACTTT. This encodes CASSPTLLVVSPLHF. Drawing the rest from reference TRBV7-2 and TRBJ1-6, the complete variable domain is GAGVSQSPSNKVTEKGKDVELRCDPISGHTALYWYRQSLGQGLEFLIYFQGNSAPDKSGLPSDRFSAERTGGSVSTLTIQRTQQEDSAVYLCASSPTLLVVSPLHFGNGTRLTVT.

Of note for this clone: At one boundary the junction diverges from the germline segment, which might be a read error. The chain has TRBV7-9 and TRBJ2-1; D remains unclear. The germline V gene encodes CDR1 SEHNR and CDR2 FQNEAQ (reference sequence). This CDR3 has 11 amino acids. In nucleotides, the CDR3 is TGTTCCAGCAGCTTCAACAATGAGCAGTTCTTC. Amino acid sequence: CSSSFNNEQFF.

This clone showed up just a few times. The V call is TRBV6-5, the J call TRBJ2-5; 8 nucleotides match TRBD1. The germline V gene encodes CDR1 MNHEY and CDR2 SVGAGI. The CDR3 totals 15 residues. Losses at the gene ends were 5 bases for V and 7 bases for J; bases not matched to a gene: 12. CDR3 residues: CASSPRRTGSGTQYF. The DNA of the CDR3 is TGTGCCAGCAGTCCCAGGCGGACAGGGTCGGGGACCCAGTACTTC.

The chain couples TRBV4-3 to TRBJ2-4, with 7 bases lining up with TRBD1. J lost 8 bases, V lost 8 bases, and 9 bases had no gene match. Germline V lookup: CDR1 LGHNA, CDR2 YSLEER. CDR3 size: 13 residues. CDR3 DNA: TGCGCCAGCTCGGGGCCAGGGACAGACATTCAGTACTTC. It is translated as CASSGPGTDIQYF.

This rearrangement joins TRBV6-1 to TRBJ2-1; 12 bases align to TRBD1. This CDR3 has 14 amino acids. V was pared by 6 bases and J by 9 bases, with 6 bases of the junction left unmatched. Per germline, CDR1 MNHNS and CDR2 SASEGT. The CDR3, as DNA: TGTGCCAGCAGAGCGGGGACAGGGGGCGTTGAGCAGTTCTTC. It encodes CASRAGTGGVEQFF.

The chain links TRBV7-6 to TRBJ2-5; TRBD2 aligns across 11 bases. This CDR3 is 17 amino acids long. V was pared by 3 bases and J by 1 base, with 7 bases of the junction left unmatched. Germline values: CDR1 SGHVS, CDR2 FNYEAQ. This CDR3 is CASSFSRGLAAQETQYF. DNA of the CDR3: TGTGCCAGCAGCTTTTCCCGGGGACTAGCGGCCCAAGAGACCCAGTACTTC. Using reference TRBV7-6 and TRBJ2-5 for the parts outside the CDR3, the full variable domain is GAGVSQSPRYKVTKRGQDVALRCDPISGHVSLYWYRQALGQGPEFLTYFNYEAQQDKSGLPNDRFSAERPEGSISTLTIQRTEQRDSAMYRCASSFSRGLAAQETQYFGPGTRLLVL.

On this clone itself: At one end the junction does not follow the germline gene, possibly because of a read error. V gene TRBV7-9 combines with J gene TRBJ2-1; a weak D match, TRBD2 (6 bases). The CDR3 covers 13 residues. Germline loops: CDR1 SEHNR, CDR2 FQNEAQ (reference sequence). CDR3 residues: CASSLDGRNERFF. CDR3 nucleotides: TGTGCCAGCAGCTTAGATGGGAGGAATGAGCGGTTCTTC.

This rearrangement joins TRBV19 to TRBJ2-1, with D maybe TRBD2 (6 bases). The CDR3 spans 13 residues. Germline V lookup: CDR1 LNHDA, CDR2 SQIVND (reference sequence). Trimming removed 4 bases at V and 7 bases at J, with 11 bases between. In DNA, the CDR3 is TGTGCCAGTAGTAACCGGGGGAAAAATGAGCAGTTCTTC. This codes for CASSNRGKNEQFF.

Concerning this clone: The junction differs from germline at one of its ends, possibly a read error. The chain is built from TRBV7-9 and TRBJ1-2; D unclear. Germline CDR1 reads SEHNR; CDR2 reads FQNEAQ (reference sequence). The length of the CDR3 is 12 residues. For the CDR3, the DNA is TGTGCCACTGTGGGCTCTTTCTATGACTACACCTTC. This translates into CATVGSFYDYTF.

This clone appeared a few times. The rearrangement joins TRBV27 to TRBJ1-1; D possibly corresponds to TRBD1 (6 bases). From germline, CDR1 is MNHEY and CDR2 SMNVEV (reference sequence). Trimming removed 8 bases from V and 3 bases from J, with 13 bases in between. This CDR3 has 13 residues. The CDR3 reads CASRGGLDTEAFF. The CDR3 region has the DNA TGTGCCAGCCGAGGGGGATTGGACACTGAAGCTTTCTTT.

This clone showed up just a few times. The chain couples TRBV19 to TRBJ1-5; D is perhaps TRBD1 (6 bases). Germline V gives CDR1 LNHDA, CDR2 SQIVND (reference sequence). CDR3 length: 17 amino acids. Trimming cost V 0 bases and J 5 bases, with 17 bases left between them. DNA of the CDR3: TGTGCCAGTAGTATAGATAGAAGCAGGGGCGACTATCAGCCCCAGCATTTT. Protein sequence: CASSIDRSRGDYQPQHF.

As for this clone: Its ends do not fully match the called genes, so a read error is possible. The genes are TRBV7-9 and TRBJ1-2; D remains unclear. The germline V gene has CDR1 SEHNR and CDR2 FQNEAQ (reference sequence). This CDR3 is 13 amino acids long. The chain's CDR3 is CTLESGTGYGYTF. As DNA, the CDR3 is TGCACCCTCGAGTCGGGTACCGGCTATGGCTACACCTTC.

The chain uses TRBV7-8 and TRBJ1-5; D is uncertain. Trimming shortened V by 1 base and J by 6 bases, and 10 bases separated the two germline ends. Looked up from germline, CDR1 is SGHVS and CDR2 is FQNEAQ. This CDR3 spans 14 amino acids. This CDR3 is CASSLGGGSQPQHF. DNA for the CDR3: TGTGCCAGCAGCTTAGGCGGAGGGAGTCAGCCCCAGCATTTT. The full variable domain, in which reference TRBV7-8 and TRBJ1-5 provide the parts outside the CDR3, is GAGVSQSPRYKVAKRGQDVALRCDPISGHVSLFWYQQALGQGPEFLTYFQNEAQLDKSGLPSDRFFAERPEGSVSTLKIQRTQQEDSAVYLCASSLGGGSQPQHFGDGTRLSIL.

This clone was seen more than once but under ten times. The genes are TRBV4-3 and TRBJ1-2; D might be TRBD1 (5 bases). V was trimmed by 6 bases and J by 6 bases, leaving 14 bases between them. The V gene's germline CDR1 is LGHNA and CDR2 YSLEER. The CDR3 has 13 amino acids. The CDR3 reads CASSWRGGDGYTF. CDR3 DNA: TGCGCCAGCAGTTGGCGCGGGGGGGATGGCTACACCTTC.

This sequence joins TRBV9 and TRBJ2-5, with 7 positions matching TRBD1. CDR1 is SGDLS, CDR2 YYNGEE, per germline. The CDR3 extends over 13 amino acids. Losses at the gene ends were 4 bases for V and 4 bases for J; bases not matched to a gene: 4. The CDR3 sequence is CASSTRQGETQYF. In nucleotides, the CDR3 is TGTGCCAGCAGCACGCGACAGGGAGAGACCCAGTACTTC. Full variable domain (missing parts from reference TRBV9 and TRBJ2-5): DSGVTQTPKHLITATGQRVTLRCSPRSGDLSVYWYQQSLDQGLQFLIQYYNGEERAKGNILERFSAQQFPDLHSELNLSSLELGDSALYFCASSTRQGETQYFGPGTRLLVL.

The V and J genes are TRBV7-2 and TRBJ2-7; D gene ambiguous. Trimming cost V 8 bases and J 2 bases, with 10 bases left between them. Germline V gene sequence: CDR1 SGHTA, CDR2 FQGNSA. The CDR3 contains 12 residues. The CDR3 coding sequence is TGTGCCAGCGCCTCGAGGCCCTACGAGCAGTACTTC. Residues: CASASRPYEQYF.

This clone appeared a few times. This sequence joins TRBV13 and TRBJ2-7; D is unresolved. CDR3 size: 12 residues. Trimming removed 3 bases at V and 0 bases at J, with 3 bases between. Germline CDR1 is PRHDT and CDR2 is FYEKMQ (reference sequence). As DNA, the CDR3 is TGTGCCAGCAGCTTGAGCTCCTACGAGCAGTACTTC. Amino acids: CASSLSSYEQYF.

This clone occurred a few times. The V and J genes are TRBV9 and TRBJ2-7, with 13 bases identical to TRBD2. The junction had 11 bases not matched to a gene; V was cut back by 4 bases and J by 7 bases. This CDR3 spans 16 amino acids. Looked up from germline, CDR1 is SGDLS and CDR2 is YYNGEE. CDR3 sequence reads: CASSRLGLAGRHEQYF. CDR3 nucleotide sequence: TGTGCCAGCAGCCGCTTGGGACTAGCGGGACGTCATGAGCAGTACTTC.

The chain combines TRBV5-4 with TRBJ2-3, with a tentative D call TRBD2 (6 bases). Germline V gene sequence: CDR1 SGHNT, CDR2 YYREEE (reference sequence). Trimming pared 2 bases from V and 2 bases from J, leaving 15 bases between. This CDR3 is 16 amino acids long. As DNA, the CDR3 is TGTGCCAGCAGCTTCCCGGCCGGGGGAACCACAGATACGCAGTATTTT. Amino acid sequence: CASSFPAGGTTDTQYF.

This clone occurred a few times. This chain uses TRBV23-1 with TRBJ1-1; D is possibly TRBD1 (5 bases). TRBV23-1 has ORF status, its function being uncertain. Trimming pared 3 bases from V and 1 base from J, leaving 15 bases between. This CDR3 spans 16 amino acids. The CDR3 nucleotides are TGCGCCAGCAGTCACCCTCCCCAGGGAACGAACACTGAAGCTTTCTTT. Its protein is CASSHPPQGTNTEAFF.

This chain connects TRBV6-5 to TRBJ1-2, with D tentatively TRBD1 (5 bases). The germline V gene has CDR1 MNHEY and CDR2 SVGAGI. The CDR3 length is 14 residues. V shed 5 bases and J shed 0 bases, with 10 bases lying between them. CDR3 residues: CASSAGGANYGYTF. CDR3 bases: TGTGCCAGCAGTGCGGGGGGGGCTAACTATGGCTACACCTTC.

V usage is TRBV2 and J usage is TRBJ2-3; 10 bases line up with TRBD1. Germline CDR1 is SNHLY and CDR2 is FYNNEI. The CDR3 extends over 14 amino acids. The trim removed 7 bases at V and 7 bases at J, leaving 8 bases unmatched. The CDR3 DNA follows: TGTGCCAGCACCGTAGGGACAGGGGTAAATACGCAGTATTTT. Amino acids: CASTVGTGVNTQYF.

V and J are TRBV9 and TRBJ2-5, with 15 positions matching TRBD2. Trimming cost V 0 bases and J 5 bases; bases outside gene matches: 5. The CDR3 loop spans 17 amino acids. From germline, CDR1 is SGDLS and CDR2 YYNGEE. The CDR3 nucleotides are TGTGCCAGCAGCGTAGGGACTAGCGGGGGGGCCGAGGAGACCCAGTACTTC. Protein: CASSVGTSGGAEETQYF.